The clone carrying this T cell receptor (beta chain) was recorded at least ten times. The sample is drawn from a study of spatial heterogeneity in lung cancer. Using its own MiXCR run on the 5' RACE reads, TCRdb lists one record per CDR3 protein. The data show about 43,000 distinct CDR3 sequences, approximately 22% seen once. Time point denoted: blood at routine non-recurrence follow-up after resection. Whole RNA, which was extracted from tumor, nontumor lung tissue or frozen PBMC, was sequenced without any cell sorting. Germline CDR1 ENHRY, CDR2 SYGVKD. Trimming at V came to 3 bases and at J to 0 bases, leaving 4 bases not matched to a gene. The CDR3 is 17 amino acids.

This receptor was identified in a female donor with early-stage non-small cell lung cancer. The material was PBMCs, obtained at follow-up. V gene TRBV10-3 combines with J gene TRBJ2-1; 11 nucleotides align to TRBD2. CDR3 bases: TGTGCCATCAGTGACCCGGGACTAGCGGACTCCTACAATGAGCAGTTCTTC. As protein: CAISDPGLADSYNEQFF.